This T cell receptor (beta chain) was sequenced during a study of radiation and T cells in renal cell carcinoma. Using immunoSEQ multiplex PCR, the repertoire was profiled, and TCRdb retains in-frame clones only, with some absent. The table lists approximately 86,000 clones, over 80% of them singletons, with roughly 10% in the top ten. Concerning this clone itself: Antigen specificity is unknown.

Time point meaning: blood 4 weeks post-SBRT, at nephrectomy. Treatment defined: 15 Gy SBRT to primary tumor, nephrectomy 4 weeks later. Nephrectomy followed 15 Gy stereotactic body radiation by 4 weeks. Radiation-treated patients gave blood at baseline, week 2 and week 4. The tumor was a clear cell renal cell carcinoma. Germline V gives CDR1 SNHLY, CDR2 FYNNEI. The CDR3 runs 16 residues. Trimming stripped 6 bases from V and 7 bases from J, with 25 bases between. Study-wide findings and caveats: In blood, top tumor clones expanded by 2 weeks, shrinking by 4.

The sample consisted of blood, taken from a patient whose treatment included radiotherapy and nephrectomy. This sequence was found in a man aged 50-59 years with renal cell carcinoma. The chain is built from TRBV2 and TRBJ2-7; a weak D match, TRBD2 (5 bases). CDR3 sequence reads: CASSLPEFREGLEQYF. CDR3 nucleotide sequence: TGTGCCAGCAGCCTACCAGAGTTTCGCGAGGGTTTGGAGCAGTACTTC. The complete variable domain, with remaining parts taken from reference TRBV2 and TRBJ2-7, reads EPEVTQTPSHQVTQMGQEVILRCVPISNHLYFYWYRQILGQKVEFLVSFYNNEISEKSEIFDDQFSVERPDGSNFTLKIRSTKLEDSAMYFCASSLPEFREGLEQYFGPGTRLTVT.